This T cell receptor beta chain was recorded in a study of spatial heterogeneity in lung cancer. Described time point: sample taken at primary tumor resection. Samples were donated by 72 untreated early-stage non-small cell lung cancer patients. TCR cDNA molecules each carried a unique molecular identifier. Via MiXCR, TCRdb re-called the 5' RACE reads, giving one row per CDR3 protein. The sample holds several thousand distinct CDR3 sequences; around 14% are singletons and the top ten take 9.5% to 13%. This clonotype was counted ten times or more. Its target is not known. Germline V gene sequence: CDR1 MDHEN, CDR2 SYDVKM. Trimming shortened V by 7 bases and J by 3 bases, and 10 bases separated the two germline ends. The CDR3 sequence is 12 residues long. Study results and caveats: Among tumor T cells, estimated coverage was roughly 7% for alpha chains and roughly 14% for beta chains. Tumors with more nonsynonymous mutations had more expanded intratumoral alpha and beta TCRs. Tracking of ubiquitous and regional nonsynonymous mutations by counts of ubiquitous and regional expanded TCRs, respectively, was seen.

The sequencing used lung tumor tissue, collected at surgery. The genes are TRBV28 and TRBJ2-7; weak D call: TRBD1 (5 bases). The sequence was collected from a female donor with early-stage non-small cell lung cancer. CDR3 residues: CASMQGHYEQYF. As DNA, the CDR3 is TGTGCCAGCATGCAGGGCCACTACGAGCAGTACTTC.